Listed here is a single T cell receptor (beta chain). Its antigen remains unknown. This entry is derived from a study of blood T cells in healthy people across ages. Findings and caveats of the study: A greater number of naive CD4+ cells and higher diversity distinguished long-lived donors from aged donors. Age showed a roughly linear inverse relationship with TCR beta diversity per million T cells.

This CDR3 spans 16 amino acids. Germline lookup yields CDR1 SGHRS and CDR2 YFSETQ. Losses at the gene ends were 5 bases for V and 3 bases for J; bases not matched to a gene: 9. PCR was performed a second time for roughly 7 to 11 cycles using a sample-barcoded 5' primer and a J-beta primer mix. Each CDR3 protein is one row after TCRdb ran MiXCR on the 5' RACE reads. Among fewer than 950,000 distinct CDR3 sequences listed, around 36% were seen once. This chain links TRBV5-1 with TRBJ2-7; 12 nucleotides match TRBD1. The sample was blood. The receptor's source is a man between 18 and 35 years old in good health. The CDR3 coding sequence is TGCGCCAGCAGACCCGATGGGACAGGGGGCAACTACGAGCAGTACTTC. This translates into CASRPDGTGGNYEQYF.